The 26 T cell receptor beta chains in this list originate from one sample, sequenced in a study of shared clonotypes between healthy human individuals. This table comes from immunoSEQ multiplex PCR, and its TCRdb copy is limited to in-frame clones, with some not included. The sample lists 2 million to 3 million clones, roughly 93% occurring once. The specimen was naive CD4+ T cells from PBMCs. As to subset: CD45RA+ positively selected. These receptors all stem from a man between 18 and 35 years old in good health. Some clones in this sample may be carry-over from other donors' samples.

The chain has TRBV7-2 and TRBJ1-1, with a possible D match to TRBD1 (5 bases). CDR1 is SGHTA, CDR2 FQGNSA, per germline. V was trimmed by 5 bases and J by 7 bases, leaving 23 bases between them. The CDR3 is 16 residues long. CDR3 bases: TGTGCCAGCAGCCTAGAAAGGGGCGCCAGGTACGGTGAAGCTTTCTTT. This gives the protein CASSLERGARYGEAFF. Supplemented by reference TRBV7-2 and TRBJ1-1, the full variable domain reads GAGVSQSPSNKVTEKGKDVELRCDPISGHTALYWYRQSLGQGLEFLIYFQGNSAPDKSGLPSDRFSAERTGGSVSTLTIQRTQQEDSAVYLCASSLERGARYGEAFFGQGTRLTVV.

V and J are TRBV28 and TRBJ1-2; D not resolved. V lost 6 bases and J lost 6, with 17 bases in between. Germline CDR1 is MDHEN and CDR2 is SYDVKM. CDR3 size: 14 residues. CDR3: CASRVSLRIHGYTF. The DNA for the CDR3 is TGTGCCAGCAGAGTTTCCCTGAGGATTCATGGCTACACCTTC.

The chain uses TRBV27 and TRBJ2-5, with a possible D match to TRBD2 (5 bases). The CDR3 is made up of 15 amino acids. Germline V gene lookup returns CDR1 MNHEY and CDR2 SMNVEV (reference sequence). With 3 bases removed from V and 4 bases from J, the gap between germline ends came to 15 bases. Here the CDR3 DNA reads TGTGCCAGCAGTTTCAGCGGCCCCCCGGCAGAGACCCAGTACTTC. This gives the protein CASSFSGPPAETQYF.

The chain couples TRBV4-2 to TRBJ2-2; 8 positions match TRBD1. Trimming cost V 5 bases and J 0 bases; bases outside gene matches: 8. From germline, CDR1 is LGHNA and CDR2 YNFKEQ. The CDR3 runs 17 residues. CDR3 nucleotide sequence: TGTGCCAGCAGCGTACGAGCGACAGGGGCGAACACCGGGGAGCTGTTTTTT. Encoded protein: CASSVRATGANTGELFF.

This clone occurred once. This chain links TRBV2 with TRBJ2-2; 12 nucleotides match TRBD2. This CDR3 region has 15 residues. Per germline, CDR1 SNHLY and CDR2 FYNNEI. V lost 9 bases and J lost 2; bases outside the gene matches: 4. For the CDR3, the DNA is TGTGCCAGTCGGACTAGCGGGGATAACACCGGGGAGCTGTTTTTT. Protein: CASRTSGDNTGELFF.

The genes are TRBV11-1 and TRBJ1-6; 7 nucleotides line up with TRBD1. Germline V gives CDR1 SGHAT, CDR2 FQDESV (reference sequence). The V and J ends lost 4 bases and 9 bases, in that order; junction bases with no gene match: 6. This CDR3 has 14 residues. CDR3 nucleotides: TGTGCCAGCAGCTATACAGGGGCTGGTTCACCCCTCCACTTT. Translating it yields CASSYTGAGSPLHF.

The chain joins TRBV11-2 to TRBJ1-3, with D tentatively TRBD1 (5 bases). CDR3 length equals 15 residues. With 5 bases removed from V and 3 bases from J, the gap between germline ends came to 14 bases. Germline lookup yields CDR1 SGHAT and CDR2 FQNNGV. The CDR3 region has the DNA TGTGCCAGCAGCATCTCCGGGGCAGGTGGAAACACCATATATTTT. Translation gives CASSISGAGGNTIYF.

The chain recombines TRBV15 with TRBJ2-7; TRBD2 might be the D (5 bases). The germline CDR1 and CDR2 sequences are LNHNV and YYDKDF (reference sequence). This CDR3 spans 16 amino acids. Trimming removed 0 bases at V and 0 bases at J, with 12 bases between. CDR3 region: CATSRDLISVSYEQYF. CDR3 nucleotides: TGTGCCACCAGCAGAGATCTGATTAGCGTCTCCTACGAGCAGTACTTC.

This clone was seen just once. This chain joins TRBV9 and TRBJ1-3, with TRBD1 identical over 7 bases. The CDR3 contains 14 residues. Per the germline V gene, CDR1 is SGDLS and CDR2 is YYNGEE. Trimming at V came to 2 bases and at J to 4 bases, leaving 3 bases not matched to a gene. The DNA for the CDR3 is TGTGCCAGCAGCGTGACAGGGCCCGGAAACACCATATATTTT. This encodes CASSVTGPGNTIYF.

The chain links TRBV19 to TRBJ1-2, with 8 bases identical to TRBD1. The CDR3 runs to 15 residues. After removal of 7 bases from V and 4 bases from J, the junction contained 11 bases not matched to a gene. The germline CDR1 and CDR2 sequences are LNHDA and SQIVND (reference sequence). CDR3 in amino acids: CASNPRGQRVYGYTF. For the CDR3, the DNA is TGTGCCAGTAACCCCAGGGGGCAGAGGGTCTATGGCTACACCTTC.

This clone was counted between two and nine times. The CDR3 region is CASSEAGQNEKLFF. CDR3 coding DNA: TGCGCCAGCAGTGAGGCAGGACAGAATGAAAAACTGTTTTTT. The chain recombines TRBV10-2 with TRBJ1-4; weak D call: TRBD1 (6 bases). The CDR3 length is 14 residues. Germline CDR1 WSHSY, CDR2 SAAADI. Trimming stripped 2 bases from V and 5 bases from J, with 9 bases between.

This chain joins TRBV15 and TRBJ2-1; possible D gene TRBD2, 5 bases. There are 18 residues in the CDR3. The germline gives CDR1 LNHNV, CDR2 YYDKDF (reference sequence). Trimming stripped 2 bases from V and 9 bases from J, with 26 bases between. The CDR3 DNA is TGTGCCACCAGCAGACCCAGCCCGGCTAGCTGGATGGTAGCTGAGCAGTTCTTC. This gives the protein CATSRPSPASWMVAEQFF.

This rearrangement joins TRBV28 to TRBJ1-1, with D possibly being TRBD1 (6 bases). The CDR3 has 14 residues. V was shortened by 6 bases and J by 4 bases, with 15 bases between the two germline ends. The germline CDR1 and CDR2 sequences are MDHEN and SYDVKM. The CDR3 sequence: CASRVLQGATEAFF. The DNA of the CDR3 is TGTGCCAGCAGGGTACTACAGGGAGCCACTGAAGCTTTCTTT.

This chain links TRBV2 with TRBJ1-5, with unresolved D. The CDR3 extends over 13 amino acids. CDR1 and CDR2 (germline): SNHLY, FYNNEI. Trimming cost V 4 bases and J 7 bases, with 11 bases left between them. CDR3 sequence (DNA): TGTGCCAGCAGTGGAGAGAGGTCGCAGCCCCAGCATTTT. Its translation is CASSGERSQPQHF.

The rearrangement joins TRBV4-1 to TRBJ1-4, with D possibly matching TRBD1 (6 bases). The germline gives CDR1 MGHRA, CDR2 YSYEKL. V gave up 4 bases and J gave up 8 bases, with 17 bases separating them. This CDR3 has 15 amino acids. The CDR3 spells CASSLPTRGPEKLFF. The CDR3 nucleotides read TGCGCCAGCAGCCTTCCGACCAGGGGCCCCGAAAAACTGTTTTTT.

The chain couples TRBV28 to TRBJ1-2; D gene ambiguous. The germline V gene encodes CDR1 MDHEN and CDR2 SYDVKM. Trimming took 4 bases from V and 6 from J, leaving 15 bases between them. The CDR3 loop spans 14 amino acids. In DNA form, the CDR3 reads TGTGCCAGCAGTTCGGCAGAGGGTGGGCATGGCTACACCTTC. It specifies CASSSAEGGHGYTF.

The chain couples TRBV5-1 to TRBJ2-3; D is perhaps TRBD2 (5 bases). The V end was cut by 0 bases, the J end by 6 bases, with 17 bases between. CDR1 SGHRS and CDR2 YFSETQ come from the germline V gene. The CDR3 spans 16 residues. CDR3 sequence (DNA): TGCGCCAGCAGCTTGGACGGACTGATCCCCGAGGATACGCAGTATTTT. Translated: CASSLDGLIPEDTQYF.

This chain connects TRBV11-3 to TRBJ2-1; the D is unclear. This CDR3 region has 14 residues. V was pared by 5 bases and J by 8 bases, with 16 bases between. CDR1 SGHNT and CDR2 YENEEA come from the germline V gene. The CDR3 here is CASSPGLFGYEQFF. Here the CDR3 DNA reads TGTGCCAGCAGCCCCGGGCTATTTGGCTATGAGCAGTTCTTC.

The chain uses TRBV28 and TRBJ1-2, with TRBD1 matching 8 bases. The CDR3 spans 15 residues. Germline CDR1 is MDHEN and CDR2 is SYDVKM. J gave up 4 bases and V 3 bases, and 7 bases lay outside the gene matches. CDR3 bases: TGTGCCAGCAGTTTGTTGGACAGGGAGAGCTATGGCTACACCTTC. This encodes CASSLLDRESYGYTF.

This chain joins TRBV2 and TRBJ2-1; D is possibly TRBD1 (6 bases). The CDR3 length is 14 residues. V dropped 5 bases and J dropped 4 bases, with 12 bases sitting between them. CDR1 and CDR2 from the germline V gene are SNHLY and FYNNEI. CDR3 sequence reads: CASSLGTPYNEQFF. In nucleotides, the CDR3 is TGTGCCAGCAGTCTCGGGACACCTTACAATGAGCAGTTCTTC.

V and J are TRBV7-2 and TRBJ2-1, with 8 bases that match TRBD1. Germline V gives CDR1 SGHTA, CDR2 FQGNSA. The junction had 6 bases not matched to a gene; V was cut back by 5 bases and J by 9 bases. This CDR3 region has 13 residues. The CDR3 loop reads CASSPRTGLEQFF. DNA for the CDR3: TGTGCCAGCAGCCCCCGGACAGGGCTTGAGCAGTTCTTC.

This clone was counted a single time. CDR3 in DNA: TGTGCCAGCAGTTCCCCCCGACCGACAGAAGAGACCCAGTACTTC. Amino acid sequence: CASSSPRPTEETQYF. The rearrangement links TRBV28 to TRBJ2-5, with D possibly TRBD1 on 5 matching bases. Germline V gives CDR1 MDHEN, CDR2 SYDVKM. The CDR3 length is 15 residues. Deletions cut 4 bases from V and 3 bases from J, with 15 bases between.

This clone was picked up one time. This chain joins TRBV5-4 and TRBJ2-3, with D perhaps being TRBD1 or TRBD2 (5 bases each). V lost 5 bases, J lost 2 bases, and 9 bases lay in between. Germline CDR1 is SGHNT and CDR2 is YYREEE (reference sequence). The CDR3 extends over 13 amino acids. The CDR3 bases are TGTGCCAGCAGTCGGGACCCCACAGATACGCAGTATTTT. As protein: CASSRDPTDTQYF.

The chain links TRBV2 to TRBJ2-3; the match to TRBD2 covers 7 bases. V was clipped by 5 bases and J by 2 bases; unmatched bases: 10. CDR1 is SNHLY, CDR2 FYNNEI, per germline. There are 16 residues in the CDR3. CDR3 in amino acids: CASSRPLARFTDTQYF. The CDR3 nucleotides are TGTGCCAGCAGTCGGCCACTAGCGAGATTCACAGATACGCAGTATTTT.

The rearrangement joins TRBV28 to TRBJ1-5, with unresolved D. The CDR3 consists of 14 residues. Germline-derived CDR1 and CDR2 are MDHEN and SYDVKM. Trimming shortened V by 1 base and J by 6 bases, and 10 bases separated the two germline ends. The CDR3 region has the DNA TGTGCCAGCAGTTTATTAGGTATGGGTCAGCCCCAGCATTTT. It specifies CASSLLGMGQPQHF.

The rearrangement joins TRBV7-9 to TRBJ2-7, with TRBD1 matching over 12 bases. The CDR3 length is 15 residues. Per the germline V gene, CDR1 is SEHNR and CDR2 is FQNEAQ (reference sequence). Trimming at V came to 0 bases and at J to 6 bases, leaving 3 bases not matched to a gene. As DNA, the CDR3 is TGTGCCAGCAGCTTAGCTGGGACAGGGGGCGGCGAGCAGTACTTC. Translated: CASSLAGTGGGEQYF.